This record covers a single T cell receptor beta chain. Its antigen is as yet unknown. The sample originates from a study of post-analysis software for immune sequencing data. Whole-study results and caveats: Multiple sclerosis patients showed significantly lower normalized Chao1 diversity than controls did.

cDNA libraries for TCR beta contained unique molecular identifiers. The source material, roughly 0.9 to 11 million T cells, gave rise to roughly 0.5 million cDNA molecules. TCRdb ran MiXCR on the PCR reads and lists one entry per CDR3 protein. This sample has roughly 580,000 distinct CDR3 sequences, with roughly 40% found just once. The sample comprised blood. The sequence came from a girl aged 10-17 years with multiple sclerosis.

The CDR3 DNA reads as TGTGCCAGCAGTTCGCAGGAAGACTCGTACAATGAGCAGTTCTTC. As protein: CASSSQEDSYNEQFF. This chain connects TRBV12-3 or TRBV12-4 to TRBJ2-1; D is unclear. The CDR3 spans 15 residues. V was clipped by 4 bases and J by 4 bases, with 14 bases between them.